One and the same sample provided the 20 T cell receptor beta chains below, sequenced in a study of blood T cell repertoires in COVID-19 (dated by TCRdb to 2020 to 2021). Library preparation was by the immunoSEQ multiplex PCR assay. Sourced from immuneACCESS, this table was stored by TCRdb with only in-frame sequences that have V and J called. A share of the clones is absent; for the studies checked, an unresolved V gene accounts for under half, and the remainder has no known explanation. For this sample there are roughly 220,000 clones; about 80% appear just once. Of the sample, approximately 2.9% falls within the top ten clones. The sequenced material came from peripheral blood. All receptors derive from a woman in her 30s who had recovered from COVID-19.

This clone was detected once. The chain combines TRBV7-7 with TRBJ2-5, with 14 bases identical to TRBD2. Germline V gene sequence: CDR1 SSHAT, CDR2 FNYEAQ (reference sequence). This CDR3 has 16 residues. The ends lost 5 bases at V and 3 bases at J; junction bases unmatched: 5. The CDR3 sequence: CASSAGLAGGKETQYF. CDR3 nucleotide sequence: TGTGCCAGCAGCGCCGGACTAGCGGGAGGTAAAGAGACCCAGTACTTC.

The chain joins TRBV5-6 to TRBJ2-7; no clear D. With 4 bases removed from V and 4 bases from J, the gap between germline ends came to 6 bases. This CDR3 contains 11 residues. Germline CDR1 is SGHDT and CDR2 is YYEEEE. CDR3 in DNA: TGTGCCAGCAGCCTGTATTACGAGCAGTACTTC. This gives the protein CASSLYYEQYF.

V and J are TRBV9 and TRBJ1-2; D is unresolved. The germline CDR1 and CDR2 sequences are SGDLS and YYNGEE. V shed 0 bases and J shed 8 bases, with 14 bases lying between them. This CDR3 has 14 residues. CDR3 loop: CASSVARGLGGYTF. CDR3 nucleotides: TGTGCCAGCAGCGTAGCTAGAGGGTTGGGAGGCTACACCTTC.

V gene TRBV29-1 combines with J gene TRBJ1-2, with 9 bases matching TRBD1. With 5 bases clipped from V and 7 bases from J, the junction kept 11 bases outside the gene matches. Germline loops: CDR1 SQVTM, CDR2 ANQGSEA. The CDR3 length is 14 residues. The CDR3 loop reads CSVPDRGGMRGYTF. Here the CDR3 DNA reads TGCAGCGTTCCGGACAGGGGAGGGATGCGTGGCTACACCTTC.

The V call is TRBV20-1, the J call TRBJ1-1, with D perhaps TRBD1 (6 bases). The CDR3 contains 12 residues. Trimming pared 3 bases from V and 4 bases from J, leaving 9 bases between. Germline assignment: CDR1 DFQATT and CDR2 SNEGSKA (reference sequence). CDR3 protein: CSASKQGTEAFF. CDR3 in DNA: TGCAGTGCTAGTAAACAGGGCACTGAAGCTTTCTTT.

The rearrangement links TRBV27 to TRBJ2-7; 7 bases fit TRBD1. This CDR3 is built from 15 residues. Germline assignment: CDR1 MNHEY and CDR2 SMNVEV (reference sequence). V shed 7 bases and J 6 bases; nucleotides not matched to a gene: 15. CDR3 bases: TGTGCCAGCAAGAACGACAGGGCTAGTTACGGCGAGCAGTACTTC. Amino acids: CASKNDRASYGEQYF.

At least ten counts were recorded for this clone. The chain joins TRBV19 to TRBJ1-5; D is undetermined. The CDR3 runs to 15 residues. The V gene's germline CDR1 is LNHDA and CDR2 SQIVND (reference sequence). Trimming took 1 base from V and 3 from J, leaving 10 bases between them. The CDR3 nucleotides are TGTGCCAGTAGTATAGGGCCAGATACCAATCAGCCCCAGCATTTT. Amino acids: CASSIGPDTNQPQHF.

The genes are TRBV7-9 and TRBJ2-2; TRBD2 might be the D (6 bases). Trimming pared 3 bases from V and 14 bases from J, leaving 13 bases between. This CDR3 spans 12 amino acids. CDR1 is SEHNR and CDR2 is FQNEAQ in the germline V gene (reference sequence). The CDR3 protein is CASSFGLASLFF. CDR3 DNA: TGTGCCAGCAGCTTCGGTCTAGCGTCACTGTTTTTT.

V is TRBV15 and J is TRBJ2-1, with D unresolved. Trimming left V 10 bases short and J 3 bases short, with 13 bases between. The germline V gene encodes CDR1 LNHNV and CDR2 YYDKDF (reference sequence). The CDR3 spans 13 residues. The CDR3 loop reads CASSYDFYNEQFF. CDR3 in DNA: TGTGCCAGCTCCTATGATTTCTACAATGAGCAGTTCTTC.

This clone was observed once. The V gene is TRBV19, the J gene TRBJ2-3; D remains ambiguous. Germline values: CDR1 LNHDA, CDR2 SQIVND (reference sequence). V lost 7 bases to trimming and J lost 2 bases, with 16 bases between them. This CDR3 region has 15 residues. CDR3 DNA sequence: TGTGCCAGTAAAAAAAGAGGATCGATCACAGATACGCAGTATTTT. It is translated as CASKKRGSITDTQYF. Looking up the rest from reference TRBV19 and TRBJ2-3 gives the full variable domain: DGGITQSPKYLFRKEGQNVTLSCEQNLNHDAMYWYRQDPGQGLRLIYYSQIVNDFQKGDIAEGYSVSREKKESFPLTVTSAQKNPTAFYLCASKKRGSITDTQYFGPGTRLTVL.

The chain carries TRBV5-1 and TRBJ2-5; TRBD1 matches at 12 bases. There are 15 residues in the CDR3. J was trimmed by 5 bases and V by 4 bases; bases with no gene match: 6. The germline V gene has CDR1 SGHRS and CDR2 YFSETQ. The CDR3 bases are TGCGCCAGCAGCCCAGGGACAGGGGGCTTGGAGACCCAGTACTTC. It codes for CASSPGTGGLETQYF.

The V gene is TRBV2, the J gene TRBJ2-3, with 7 bases lining up with TRBD1. The CDR3 extends over 14 amino acids. V dropped 4 bases and J dropped 5; count of bases not matched to a gene: 6. The germline V gene has CDR1 SNHLY and CDR2 FYNNEI. This chain's CDR3 is CASSGRGSKDTQYF. As DNA, the CDR3 is TGTGCCAGCAGTGGCAGGGGGTCAAAAGATACGCAGTATTTT. The full variable domain, rest sourced from reference TRBV2 and TRBJ2-3, is EPEVTQTPSHQVTQMGQEVILRCVPISNHLYFYWYRQILGQKVEFLVSFYNNEISEKSEIFDDQFSVERPDGSNFTLKIRSTKLEDSAMYFCASSGRGSKDTQYFGPGTRLTVL.

The V gene is TRBV28, the J gene TRBJ2-5, with D tentatively TRBD1 (5 bases). The V end was cut by 2 bases, the J end by 1 base, with 14 bases between. The CDR3 extends over 16 amino acids. Looked up from germline, CDR1 is MDHEN and CDR2 is SYDVKM. The CDR3 DNA follows: TGTGCCAGCAGTTTAGGTGAGGCAGGGCGCCAAGAGACCCAGTACTTC. Protein: CASSLGEAGRQETQYF.

V and J are TRBV4-1 and TRBJ1-1, with D unresolved. Trimming shortened V by 11 bases and J by 1 base, and 23 bases separated the two germline ends. Germline-derived CDR1 and CDR2 are MGHRA and YSYEKL. The CDR3 covers 16 residues. For the CDR3, the DNA is TGCGCCTCTAGCGGACGGCATCAAAATAGGAACACTGAAGCTTTCTTT. This sequence encodes CASSGRHQNRNTEAFF.

This clone was picked up many times. The gene calls are TRBV19 and TRBJ2-1; 10 nucleotides line up with TRBD2. In germline, CDR1 is LNHDA, CDR2 SQIVND (reference sequence). Trimming removed 7 bases from V and 5 bases from J; junction bases left unmatched: 5. The CDR3 has 14 residues. The CDR3 loop is CASTGLADNNEQFF. CDR3 coding DNA: TGTGCCAGTACCGGACTAGCGGACAACAATGAGCAGTTCTTC.

The V call is TRBV5-1, the J call TRBJ2-3; 16 positions agree with TRBD2. CDR3 size: 17 residues. V gave up 3 bases and J gave up 5 bases; unmatched junction bases: 6. The germline V gene has CDR1 SGHRS and CDR2 YFSETQ. CDR3 sequence reads: CASSSGTSGRAEDTQYF. CDR3 nucleotide sequence: TGCGCCAGCAGCTCTGGGACTAGCGGGAGGGCCGAAGATACGCAGTATTTT.

This rearrangement joins TRBV15 to TRBJ2-1; 9 bases are a match to TRBD2. Germline V lookup: CDR1 LNHNV, CDR2 YYDKDF (reference sequence). The CDR3 covers 17 residues. V trimming: 1 base; J trimming: 7 bases; junction bases outside the gene matches: 11. The CDR3: CATSRGRISGRKNEQFF. The CDR3 coding sequence is TGTGCCACCAGCAGAGGTAGAATTAGCGGGAGAAAAAATGAGCAGTTCTTC.

CDR3 in amino acids: CASSPRTFEKLFF. The DNA of the CDR3 is TGTGCCAGCTCCCCTCGGACATTTGAAAAACTGTTTTTT. The chain uses TRBV6-5 and TRBJ1-4; a weak D match, TRBD1 (5 bases). Trimming shortened V by 8 bases and J by 7 bases, and 14 bases separated the two germline ends. Germline values: CDR1 MNHEY, CDR2 SVGAGI. The CDR3 runs 13 residues.

This chain links TRBV28 with TRBJ2-7; 7 nucleotides line up with TRBD1. The V gene end was trimmed by 8 bases and the J gene end by 8 bases; junction bases not matched to a gene: 21. CDR3 length: 16 residues. In germline, CDR1 is MDHEN, CDR2 SYDVKM. Here the CDR3 DNA reads TGTGCCAGCCTGCAGCTAAGGACAGGTCCAGTTTCGAAGCAGTACTTC. This translates into CASLQLRTGPVSKQYF.

There are a few counts of this clone. This chain connects TRBV18 to TRBJ2-5; the D is unclear. Germline CDR1 KGHSH, CDR2 LQKENI. The CDR3 runs 15 residues. Trimming shortened V by 3 bases and J by 0 bases, and 11 bases separated the two germline ends. The CDR3 here is CASSPPDLYQETQYF. For the CDR3, the DNA is TGTGCCAGCTCACCCCCCGACTTGTACCAAGAGACCCAGTACTTC. Full variable domain (remainder filled in from reference TRBV18 and TRBJ2-5): NAGVMQNPRHLVRRRGQEARLRCSPMKGHSHVYWYRQLPEEGLKFMVYLQKENIIDESGMPKERFSAEFPKEGPSILRIQQVVRGDSAAYFCASSPPDLYQETQYFGPGTRLLVL.